The entry that follows covers one T cell receptor (beta chain) sequence. The target antigen is unknown. The method was immunoSEQ multiplex PCR; TCRdb's version includes in-frame clones alone and lacks a portion of them. The repertoire holds tens of thousands of clones, with over 80% as singletons. This entry comes from a study of T cell responses to AZD1222 COVID-19 vaccine. General study results and limits: Females outnumbered males among donors, who were mostly white British; clonal diversity was possibly underestimated.

The sequencing here drew on peripheral blood, taken 28 days after the second AZD1222 dose. This clonotype was obtained from an adult who received the AZD1222 COVID-19 vaccine.

Written as DNA, the CDR3 is TGCGCCAGCAGCTTGGGGACAGCTGGGGGCAATGAGCAGTTCTTC. Its protein is CASSLGTAGGNEQFF. This sequence joins TRBV5-1 and TRBJ2-1, with a weak D call TRBD1 (6 bases). Germline lookup yields CDR1 SGHRS and CDR2 YFSETQ. This CDR3 region has 15 residues. The V end was cut by 0 bases, the J end by 6 bases, with 13 bases between.